This T cell receptor (beta chain) stems from a study of CD8 T cells in ankylosing spondylitis. This clonotype was seen repeatedly, ten times or more. TCRdb itself ran the 5' RACE reads through MiXCR, one entry per CDR3 protein. This table holds 130,000 or so distinct CDR3 sequences, roughly 10% found once. The sequence derives from a female donor with ankylosing spondylitis or in good health (not recorded which). Sequences were obtained from blood, either unsorted or a sorted T cell fraction (not recorded which).

The CDR3 here is CASSLVPSGALVQFF. The CDR3 region has the DNA TGTGCCAGCAGCTTGGTTCCTAGCGGGGCCTTAGTGCAGTTCTTC. The genes are TRBV5-5 and TRBJ2-1, with 9 bases aligning to TRBD2. This CDR3 is built from 15 residues. With 0 bases clipped from V and 12 bases from J, the junction kept 10 bases outside the gene matches. The V gene's germline CDR1 is SGHKS and CDR2 YYEKEE (reference sequence).